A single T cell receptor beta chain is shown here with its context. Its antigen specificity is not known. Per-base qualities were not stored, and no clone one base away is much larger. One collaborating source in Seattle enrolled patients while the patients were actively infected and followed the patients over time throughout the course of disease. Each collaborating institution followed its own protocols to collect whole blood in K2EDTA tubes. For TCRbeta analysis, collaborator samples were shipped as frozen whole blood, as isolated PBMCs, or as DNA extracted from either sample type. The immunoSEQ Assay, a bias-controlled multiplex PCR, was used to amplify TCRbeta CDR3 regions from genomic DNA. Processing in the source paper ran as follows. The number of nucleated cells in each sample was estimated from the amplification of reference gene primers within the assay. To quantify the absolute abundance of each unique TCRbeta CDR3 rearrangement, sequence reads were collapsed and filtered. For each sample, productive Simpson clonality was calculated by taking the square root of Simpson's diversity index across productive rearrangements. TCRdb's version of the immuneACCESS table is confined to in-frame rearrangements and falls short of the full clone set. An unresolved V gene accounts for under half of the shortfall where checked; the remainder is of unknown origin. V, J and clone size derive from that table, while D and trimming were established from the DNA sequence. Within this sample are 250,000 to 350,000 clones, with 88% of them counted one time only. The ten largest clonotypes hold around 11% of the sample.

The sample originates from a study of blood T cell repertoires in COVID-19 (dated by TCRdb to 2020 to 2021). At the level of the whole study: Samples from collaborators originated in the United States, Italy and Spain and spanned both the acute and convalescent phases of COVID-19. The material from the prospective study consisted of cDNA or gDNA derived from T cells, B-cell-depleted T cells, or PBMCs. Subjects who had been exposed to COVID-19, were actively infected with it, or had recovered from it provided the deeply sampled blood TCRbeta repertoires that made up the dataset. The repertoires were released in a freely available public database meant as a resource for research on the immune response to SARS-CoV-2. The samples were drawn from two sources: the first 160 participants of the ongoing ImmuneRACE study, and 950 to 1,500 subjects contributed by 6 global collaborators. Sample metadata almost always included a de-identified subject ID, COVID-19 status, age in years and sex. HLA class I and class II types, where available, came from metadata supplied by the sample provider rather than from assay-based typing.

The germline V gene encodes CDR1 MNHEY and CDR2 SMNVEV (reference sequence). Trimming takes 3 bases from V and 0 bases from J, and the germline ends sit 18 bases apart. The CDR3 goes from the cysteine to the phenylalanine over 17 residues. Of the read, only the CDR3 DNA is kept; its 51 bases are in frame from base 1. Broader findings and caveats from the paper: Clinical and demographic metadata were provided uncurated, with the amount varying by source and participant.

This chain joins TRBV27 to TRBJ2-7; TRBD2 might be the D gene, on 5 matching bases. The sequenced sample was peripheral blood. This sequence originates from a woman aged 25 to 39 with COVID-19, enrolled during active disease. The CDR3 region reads CASSFLPIARSSYEQYF. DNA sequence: TGTGCCAGCAGTTTCCTACCAATAGCGCGAAGCTCCTACGAGCAGTACTTC.